This T cell receptor (beta chain) derives from a study of a mutant IDH1 vaccine in newly diagnosed glioma. Points from the study as a whole: Immune responses arising from the vaccine appeared in more than 80% of patients.

Worth noting for this clone: Its antigen is not known.

Time point reported: week 11, during vaccination. The content of each vaccine dose was 300 ug of mutant IDH1 20-mer peptide, and topical imiquimod accompanied it. V was clipped by 4 bases and J by 4 bases, with 8 bases between them. Germline CDR1 is SGDLS and CDR2 is YYNGEE. The CDR3 is 12 amino acids. Repertoires were generated with immunoSEQ multiplex PCR, while TCRdb's copy carries only in-frame clones and drops some. The sample includes fewer than 35,000 clones, roughly 78% of them seen just once. This TCR derives from a man between 25 and 39 years old with glioma. The chain joins TRBV9 to TRBJ2-5; D is perhaps TRBD1 (6 bases). The starting material was PBMCs, obtained from a glioma patient whose treatment included an IDH1 peptide vaccine. CDR3: CASSRDTETQYF. CDR3 nucleotides: TGTGCCAGCAGCCGGGACACAGAGACCCAGTACTTC.